The source of this T cell receptor beta chain is a study of blood T cell repertoires in COVID-19. Study context: COVID-19 samples, acute and convalescent, were from the United States, Italy and Spain. In each case, the material was cDNA or gDNA derived from T cells, B-cell-depleted T cells, or PBMCs.

Original processing methods: Reference gene primer amplification yielded estimated nucleated cell counts. Assay used: immunoSEQ multiplex PCR; TCRdb lists only in-frame clones, some missing. V and J calls and clone size are given by that table; D and trimming were obtained from the DNA. The sample carries approximately 150,000 clones, around 90% recorded once. Germline CDR1 GTSNPN, CDR2 SVGIG (reference sequence). The CDR3 totals 16 residues. Losses at the gene ends were 3 bases for V and 4 bases for J; bases not matched to a gene: 11. The V and J genes are TRBV30 and TRBJ1-4; 7 nucleotides match TRBD1. The sequenced sample was peripheral blood. The source of this sequence is a man between 45 and 60 years old who had recovered from COVID-19. The DNA for the CDR3 is TGTGCCTGGAGCACCTTAAGGGGACAGCTTAATGAAAAACTGTTTTTT. Its protein is CAWSTLRGQLNEKLFF.